The sequence of this TCR beta chain was determined in a study of technical replicates of blood from several donors. The data were produced by immunoSEQ multiplex PCR, yet TCRdb's version contains in-frame clones alone and is incomplete. The sample has 15,000 to 20,000 clones; just under 90% are singletons. CDR3 length: 14 amino acids. CDR1 and CDR2 from the germline V gene are SEHNR and FQNEAQ (reference sequence). The V and J ends lost 5 bases and 2 bases respectively, with 9 bases between them. The sequence was collected from a human donor in good health. This chain joins TRBV7-9 and TRBJ2-2; no definite D call. The sample was PBMCs. CDR3 region: CASSLNRNTGELFF. The CDR3 DNA reads as TGTGCCAGCAGCCTAAACAGAAACACCGGGGAGCTGTTTTTT.